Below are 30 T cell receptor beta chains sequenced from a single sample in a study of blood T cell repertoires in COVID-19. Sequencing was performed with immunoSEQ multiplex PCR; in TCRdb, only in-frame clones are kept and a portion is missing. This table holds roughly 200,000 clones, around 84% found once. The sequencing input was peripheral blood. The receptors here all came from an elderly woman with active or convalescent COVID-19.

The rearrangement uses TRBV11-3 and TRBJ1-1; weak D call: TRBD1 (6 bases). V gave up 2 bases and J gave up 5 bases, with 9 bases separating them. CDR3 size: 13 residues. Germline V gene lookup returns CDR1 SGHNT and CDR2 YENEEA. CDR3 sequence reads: CASSLLRGTEAFF. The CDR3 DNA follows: TGTGCCAGCAGCTTACTGAGGGGGACTGAAGCTTTCTTT.

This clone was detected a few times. The CDR3 region has the DNA TGCGCCAGCAGCTACGGGGCGAGCGGGCCACTCGGTGTGCAGTACTTC. It encodes CASSYGASGPLGVQYF. The chain is built from TRBV5-1 and TRBJ2-7, with D perhaps TRBD2 (6 bases). The CDR3 totals 16 residues. Looked up from germline, CDR1 is SGHRS and CDR2 is YFSETQ. With 3 bases removed from V and 9 bases from J, the gap between germline ends came to 25 bases.

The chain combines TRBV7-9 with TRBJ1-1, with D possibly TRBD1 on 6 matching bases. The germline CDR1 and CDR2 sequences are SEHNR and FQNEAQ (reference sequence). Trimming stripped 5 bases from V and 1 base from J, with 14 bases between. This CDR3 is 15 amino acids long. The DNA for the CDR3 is TGTGCCAGCAGCAACTTATGGGGGCGGAACACTGAAGCTTTCTTT. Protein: CASSNLWGRNTEAFF. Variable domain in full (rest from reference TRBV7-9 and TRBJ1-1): DTGVSQNPRHKITKRGQNVTFRCDPISEHNRLYWYRQTLGQGPEFLTYFQNEAQLEKSRLLSDRFSAERPKGSFSTLEIQRTEQGDSAMYLCASSNLWGRNTEAFFGQGTRLTVV.

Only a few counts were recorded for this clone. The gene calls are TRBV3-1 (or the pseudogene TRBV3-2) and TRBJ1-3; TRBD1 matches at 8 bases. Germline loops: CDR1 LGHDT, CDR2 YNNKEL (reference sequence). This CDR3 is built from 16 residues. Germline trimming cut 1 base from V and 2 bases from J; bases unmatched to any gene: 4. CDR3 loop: CASSQAGQVPGNTIYF. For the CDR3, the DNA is TGTGCCAGCAGCCAAGCGGGACAGGTACCTGGAAACACCATATATTTT.

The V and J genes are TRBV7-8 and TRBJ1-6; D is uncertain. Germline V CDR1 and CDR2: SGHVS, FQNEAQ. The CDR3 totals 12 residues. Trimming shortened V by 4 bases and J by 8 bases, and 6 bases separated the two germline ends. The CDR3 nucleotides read TGTGCCAGCAGCTCGGTGGATTCACCCCTCCACTTT. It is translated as CASSSVDSPLHF.

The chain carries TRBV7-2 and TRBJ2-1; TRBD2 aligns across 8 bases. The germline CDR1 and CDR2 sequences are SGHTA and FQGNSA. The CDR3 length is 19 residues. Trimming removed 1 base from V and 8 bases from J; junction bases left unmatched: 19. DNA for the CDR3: TGTGCCAGCAGCTTAGAAGGACGGGGTAGCGGGGCACCGGGGGATGAGCAGTTCTTC. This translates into CASSLEGRGSGAPGDEQFF.

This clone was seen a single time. DNA of the CDR3: TGTGCCAGCAGCACGACTAGCGGGGGGGCGAATGAGCAGTTCTTC. Its protein is CASSTTSGGANEQFF. V is TRBV7-9 and J is TRBJ2-1; 14 bases match TRBD2. Trimming at V came to 5 bases and at J to 7 bases, leaving 4 bases not matched to a gene. The germline gives CDR1 SEHNR, CDR2 FQNEAQ (reference sequence). This CDR3 region has 15 residues.

This CDR3 reads CASTRDRGMDSPLHF. In nucleotides, the CDR3 is TGCGCCAGCACTAGGGACAGGGGTATGGATTCACCCCTCCACTTT. The J gene is TRBJ1-6, the V gene TRBV5-1; TRBD1 matches at 10 bases. Germline V gene lookup returns CDR1 SGHRS and CDR2 YFSETQ. CDR3 size: 15 residues. V lost 6 bases and J lost 8; bases outside the gene matches: 8.

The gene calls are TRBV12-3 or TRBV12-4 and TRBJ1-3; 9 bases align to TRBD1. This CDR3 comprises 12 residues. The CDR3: CAGGQGGHTIYF. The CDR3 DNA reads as TGTGCAGGGGGACAGGGTGGGCACACCATATATTTT.

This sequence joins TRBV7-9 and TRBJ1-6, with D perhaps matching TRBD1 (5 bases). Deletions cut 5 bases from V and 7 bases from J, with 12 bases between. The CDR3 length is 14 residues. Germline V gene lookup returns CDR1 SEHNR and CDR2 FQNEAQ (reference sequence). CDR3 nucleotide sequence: TGTGCCAGCAGCGAAAACAGGCCGAATTCACCCCTCCACTTT. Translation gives CASSENRPNSPLHF.

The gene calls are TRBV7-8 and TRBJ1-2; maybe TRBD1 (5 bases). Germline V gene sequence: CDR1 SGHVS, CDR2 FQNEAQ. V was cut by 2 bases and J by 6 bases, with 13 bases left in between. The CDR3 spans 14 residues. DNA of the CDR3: TGTGCCAGCAGCTTAAGGCAGGGCGGTCATGGCTACACCTTC. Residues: CASSLRQGGHGYTF. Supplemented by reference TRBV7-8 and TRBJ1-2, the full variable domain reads GAGVSQSPRYKVAKRGQDVALRCDPISGHVSLFWYQQALGQGPEFLTYFQNEAQLDKSGLPSDRFFAERPEGSVSTLKIQRTQQEDSAVYLCASSLRQGGHGYTFGSGTRLTVV.

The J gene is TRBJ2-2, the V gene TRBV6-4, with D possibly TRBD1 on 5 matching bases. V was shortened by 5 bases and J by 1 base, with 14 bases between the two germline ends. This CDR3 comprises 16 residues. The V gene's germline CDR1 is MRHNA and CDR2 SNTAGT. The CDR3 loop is CASSSQGMKNTGELFF. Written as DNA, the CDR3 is TGTGCCAGCAGTTCCCAGGGTATGAAGAACACCGGGGAGCTGTTTTTT.

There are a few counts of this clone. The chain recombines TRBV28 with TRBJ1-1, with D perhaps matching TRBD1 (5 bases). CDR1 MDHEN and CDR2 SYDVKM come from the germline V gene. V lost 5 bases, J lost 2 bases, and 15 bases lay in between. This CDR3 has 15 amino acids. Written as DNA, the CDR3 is TGTGCCAGCAGTCCTCAGGGAGGGAGAAACACTGAAGCTTTCTTT. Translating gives CASSPQGGRNTEAFF.

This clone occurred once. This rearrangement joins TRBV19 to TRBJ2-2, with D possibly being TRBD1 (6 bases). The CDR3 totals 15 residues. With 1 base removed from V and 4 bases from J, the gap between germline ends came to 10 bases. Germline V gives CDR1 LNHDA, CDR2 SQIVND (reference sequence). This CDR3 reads CASSIVRGSTGELFF. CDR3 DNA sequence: TGTGCCAGTAGTATAGTCAGGGGAAGCACCGGGGAGCTGTTTTTT.

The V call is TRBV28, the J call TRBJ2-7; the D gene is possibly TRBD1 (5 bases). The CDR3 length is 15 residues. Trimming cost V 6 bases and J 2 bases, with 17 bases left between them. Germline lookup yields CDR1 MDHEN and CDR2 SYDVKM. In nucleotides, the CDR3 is TGTGCCAGCAGGCCCACAGGAACCGTCGCCTACGAGCAGTACTTC. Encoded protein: CASRPTGTVAYEQYF. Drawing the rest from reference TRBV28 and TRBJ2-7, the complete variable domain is DVKVTQSSRYLVKRTGEKVFLECVQDMDHENMFWYRQDPGLGLRLIYFSYDVKMKEKGDIPEGYSVSREKKERFSLILESASTNQTSMYLCASRPTGTVAYEQYFGPGTRLTVT.

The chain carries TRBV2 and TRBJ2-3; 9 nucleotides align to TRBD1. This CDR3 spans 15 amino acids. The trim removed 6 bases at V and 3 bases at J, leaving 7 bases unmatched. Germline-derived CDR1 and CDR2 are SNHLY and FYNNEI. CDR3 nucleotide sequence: TGTGCCAGCAGAGCCGGGACAGGGCCGACAGATACGCAGTATTTT. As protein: CASRAGTGPTDTQYF.

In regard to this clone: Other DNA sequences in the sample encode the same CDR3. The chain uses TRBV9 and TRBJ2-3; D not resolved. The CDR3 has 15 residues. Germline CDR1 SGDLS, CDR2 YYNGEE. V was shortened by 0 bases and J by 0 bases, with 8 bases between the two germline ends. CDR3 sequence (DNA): TGTGCCAGCAGCGTAGCAGGCACTAGCACAGATACGCAGTATTTT. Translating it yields CASSVAGTSTDTQYF.

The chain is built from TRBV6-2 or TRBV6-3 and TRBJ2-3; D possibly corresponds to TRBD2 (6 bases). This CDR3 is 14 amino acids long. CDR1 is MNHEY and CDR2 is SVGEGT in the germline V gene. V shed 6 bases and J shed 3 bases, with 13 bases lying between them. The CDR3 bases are TGTGCCAGCAGCCCCGAAGGGAGGACAGATACGCAGTATTTT. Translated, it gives CASSPEGRTDTQYF.

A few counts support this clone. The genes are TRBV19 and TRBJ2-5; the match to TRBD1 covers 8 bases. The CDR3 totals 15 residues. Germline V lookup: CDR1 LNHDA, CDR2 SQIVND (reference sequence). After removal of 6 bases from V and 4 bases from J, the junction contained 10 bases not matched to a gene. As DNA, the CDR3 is TGTGCCAGTAGCCGACTTGGGACAGGCGGAGAGACCCAGTACTTC. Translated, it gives CASSRLGTGGETQYF.

This CDR3 reads CASSDRWGGYTF. The DNA of the CDR3 is TGTGCCAGCAGCGACAGGTGGGGCGGCTACACCTTC. The chain employs TRBV28 and TRBJ1-2, with D perhaps TRBD1 (6 bases). Deletions cut 6 bases from V and 8 bases from J, with 13 bases between. The CDR3 covers 12 residues. The germline V gene has CDR1 MDHEN and CDR2 SYDVKM.

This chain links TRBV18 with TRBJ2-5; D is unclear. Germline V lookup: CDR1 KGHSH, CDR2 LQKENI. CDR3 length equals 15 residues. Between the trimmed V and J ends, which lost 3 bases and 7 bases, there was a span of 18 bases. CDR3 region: CASSPGLDSLVTQYF. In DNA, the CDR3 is TGTGCCAGCTCACCTGGCCTAGACTCCCTAGTGACCCAGTACTTC.

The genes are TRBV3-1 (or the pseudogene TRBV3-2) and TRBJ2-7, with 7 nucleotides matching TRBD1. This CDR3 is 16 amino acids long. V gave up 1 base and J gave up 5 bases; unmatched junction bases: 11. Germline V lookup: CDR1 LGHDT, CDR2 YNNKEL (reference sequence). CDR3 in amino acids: CASSQVYWGQCDEQYF. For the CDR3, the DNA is TGTGCCAGCAGCCAAGTCTATTGGGGACAGTGCGACGAGCAGTACTTC.

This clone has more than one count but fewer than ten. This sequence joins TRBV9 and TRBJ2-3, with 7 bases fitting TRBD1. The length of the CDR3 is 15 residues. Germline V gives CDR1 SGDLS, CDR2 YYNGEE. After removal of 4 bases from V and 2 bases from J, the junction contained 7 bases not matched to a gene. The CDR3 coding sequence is TGTGCCAGCAGCCTCCACGGGACAGACACAGATACGCAGTATTTT. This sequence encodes CASSLHGTDTDTQYF.

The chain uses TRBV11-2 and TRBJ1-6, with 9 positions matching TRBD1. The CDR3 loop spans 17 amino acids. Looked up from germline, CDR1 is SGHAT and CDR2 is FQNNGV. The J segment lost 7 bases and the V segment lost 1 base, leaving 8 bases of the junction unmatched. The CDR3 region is CASSLGDRGGRNSPLHF. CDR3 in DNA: TGTGCCAGCAGCTTAGGAGACAGGGGGGGAAGGAATTCACCCCTCCACTTT.

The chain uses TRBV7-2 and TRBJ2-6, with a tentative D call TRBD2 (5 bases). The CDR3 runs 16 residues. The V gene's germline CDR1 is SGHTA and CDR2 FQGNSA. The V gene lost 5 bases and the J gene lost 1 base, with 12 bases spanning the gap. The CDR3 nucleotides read TGTGCCAGCAGCGATAGAGAGGGTTCTGGGGCCAACGTCCTGACTTTC. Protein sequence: CASSDREGSGANVLTF.

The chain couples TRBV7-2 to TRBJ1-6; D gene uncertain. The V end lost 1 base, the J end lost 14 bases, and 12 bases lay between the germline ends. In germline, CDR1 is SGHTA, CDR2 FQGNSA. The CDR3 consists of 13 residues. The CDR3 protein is CASSLGTLIALHF. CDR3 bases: TGTGCCAGCAGCTTAGGCACCCTAATAGCCCTCCACTTT.

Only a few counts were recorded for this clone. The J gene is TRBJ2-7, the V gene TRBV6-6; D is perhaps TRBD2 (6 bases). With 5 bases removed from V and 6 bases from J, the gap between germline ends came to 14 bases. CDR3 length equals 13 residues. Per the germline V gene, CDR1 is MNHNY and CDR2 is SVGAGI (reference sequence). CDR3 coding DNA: TGTGCCAGCAGTGAGTGGTCCGGGGGCGAGCAGTACTTC. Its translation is CASSEWSGGEQYF.

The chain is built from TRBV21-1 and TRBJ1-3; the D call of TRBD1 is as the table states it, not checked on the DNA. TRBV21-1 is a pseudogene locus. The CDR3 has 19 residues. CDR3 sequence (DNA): TGTGCCAGCAGCAAAGTGTTCTCAGGACAGGAGTTCTCTGGAAACACCATATATTTT. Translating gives CASSKVFSGQEFSGNTIYF.

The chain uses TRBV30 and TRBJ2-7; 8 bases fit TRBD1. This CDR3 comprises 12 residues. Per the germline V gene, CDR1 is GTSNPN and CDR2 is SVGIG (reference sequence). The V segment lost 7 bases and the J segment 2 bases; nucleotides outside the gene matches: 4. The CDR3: CASRDRPYEQYF. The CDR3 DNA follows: TGTGCCTCCAGGGACAGGCCCTACGAGCAGTACTTC.

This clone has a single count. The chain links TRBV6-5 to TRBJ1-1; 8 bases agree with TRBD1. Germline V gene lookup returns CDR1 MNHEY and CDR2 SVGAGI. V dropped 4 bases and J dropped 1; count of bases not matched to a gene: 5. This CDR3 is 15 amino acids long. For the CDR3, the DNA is TGTGCCAGCAGTTTCCGGACAGGGTGGAACACTGAAGCTTTCTTT. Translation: CASSFRTGWNTEAFF.